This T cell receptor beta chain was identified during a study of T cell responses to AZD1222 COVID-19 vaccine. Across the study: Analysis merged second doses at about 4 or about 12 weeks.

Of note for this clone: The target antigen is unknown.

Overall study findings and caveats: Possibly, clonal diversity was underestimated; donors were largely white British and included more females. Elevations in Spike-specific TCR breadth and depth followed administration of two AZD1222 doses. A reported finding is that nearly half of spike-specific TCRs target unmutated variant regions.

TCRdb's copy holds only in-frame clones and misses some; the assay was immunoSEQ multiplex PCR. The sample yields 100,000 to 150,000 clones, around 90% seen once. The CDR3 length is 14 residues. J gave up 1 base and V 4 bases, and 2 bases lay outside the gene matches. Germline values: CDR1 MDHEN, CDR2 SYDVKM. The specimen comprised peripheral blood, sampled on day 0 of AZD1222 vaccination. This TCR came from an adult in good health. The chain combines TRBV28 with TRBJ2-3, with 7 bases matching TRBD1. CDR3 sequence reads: CASSSGQGTDTQYF. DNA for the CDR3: TGTGCCAGCAGTTCTGGACAGGGCACAGATACGCAGTATTTT.